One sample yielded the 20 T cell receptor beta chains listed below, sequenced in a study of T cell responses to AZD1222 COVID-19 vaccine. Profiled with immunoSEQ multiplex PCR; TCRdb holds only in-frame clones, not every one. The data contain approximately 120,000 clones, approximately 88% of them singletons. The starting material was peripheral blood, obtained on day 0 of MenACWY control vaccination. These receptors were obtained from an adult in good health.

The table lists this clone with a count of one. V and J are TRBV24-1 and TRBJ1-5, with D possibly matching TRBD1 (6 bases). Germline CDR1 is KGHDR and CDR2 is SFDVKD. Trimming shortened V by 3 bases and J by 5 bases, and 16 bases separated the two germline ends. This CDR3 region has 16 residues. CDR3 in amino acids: CATSDAQGSIDQPQHF. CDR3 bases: TGTGCCACCAGTGATGCTCAGGGGTCAATCGATCAGCCCCAGCATTTT.

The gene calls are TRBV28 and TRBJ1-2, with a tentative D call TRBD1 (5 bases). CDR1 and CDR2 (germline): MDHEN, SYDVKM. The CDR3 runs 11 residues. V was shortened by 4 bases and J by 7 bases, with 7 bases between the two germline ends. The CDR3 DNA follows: TGTGCCAGCAGTTCCGGGACTGGCTACACCTTC. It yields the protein CASSSGTGYTF.

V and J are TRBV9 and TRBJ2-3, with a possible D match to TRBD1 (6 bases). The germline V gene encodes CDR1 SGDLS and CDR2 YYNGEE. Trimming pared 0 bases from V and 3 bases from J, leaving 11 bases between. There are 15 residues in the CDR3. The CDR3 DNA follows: TGTGCCAGCAGCGTAGCTCACAGGGTTACAGATACGCAGTATTTT. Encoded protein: CASSVAHRVTDTQYF.

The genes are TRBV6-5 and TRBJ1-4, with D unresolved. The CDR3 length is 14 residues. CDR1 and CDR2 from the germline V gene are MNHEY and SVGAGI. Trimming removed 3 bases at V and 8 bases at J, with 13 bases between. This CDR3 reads CASSYSAAGEKLFF. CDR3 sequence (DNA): TGTGCCAGCAGTTATTCGGCCGCTGGGGAAAAACTGTTTTTT.

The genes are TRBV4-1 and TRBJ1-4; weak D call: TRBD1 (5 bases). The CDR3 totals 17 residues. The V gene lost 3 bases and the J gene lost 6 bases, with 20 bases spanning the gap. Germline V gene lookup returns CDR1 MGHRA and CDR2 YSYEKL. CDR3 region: CASSHDLHQGGYEKLFF. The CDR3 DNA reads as TGCGCCAGCAGCCATGATCTACATCAGGGTGGGTATGAAAAACTGTTTTTT.

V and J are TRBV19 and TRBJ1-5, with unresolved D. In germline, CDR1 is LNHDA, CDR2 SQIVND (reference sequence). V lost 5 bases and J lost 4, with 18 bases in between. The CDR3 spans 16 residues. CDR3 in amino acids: CASSPRATGFNQPQHF. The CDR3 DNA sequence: TGTGCCAGTAGTCCCCGGGCAACCGGCTTTAATCAGCCCCAGCATTTT.

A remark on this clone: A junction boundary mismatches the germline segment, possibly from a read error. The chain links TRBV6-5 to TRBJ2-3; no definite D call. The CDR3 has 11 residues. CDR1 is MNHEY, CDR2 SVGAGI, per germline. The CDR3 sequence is CASIYLDTQYF. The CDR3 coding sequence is TGTGCCAGCATTTACTTAGATACGCAGTATTTT.

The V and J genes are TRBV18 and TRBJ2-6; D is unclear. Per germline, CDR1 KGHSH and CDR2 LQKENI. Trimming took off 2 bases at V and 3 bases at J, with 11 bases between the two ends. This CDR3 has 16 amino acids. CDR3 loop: CASSPNSLRGANVLTF. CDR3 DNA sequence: TGTGCCAGCTCACCAAACAGCCTTCGTGGGGCCAACGTCCTGACTTTC.

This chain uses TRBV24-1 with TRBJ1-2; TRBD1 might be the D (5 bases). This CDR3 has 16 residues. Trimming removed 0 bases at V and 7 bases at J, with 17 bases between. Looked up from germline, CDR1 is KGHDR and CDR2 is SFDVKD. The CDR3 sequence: CATSDLQATEGSGYTF. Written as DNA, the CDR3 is TGTGCCACCAGTGATTTGCAGGCGACAGAGGGATCTGGCTACACCTTC.

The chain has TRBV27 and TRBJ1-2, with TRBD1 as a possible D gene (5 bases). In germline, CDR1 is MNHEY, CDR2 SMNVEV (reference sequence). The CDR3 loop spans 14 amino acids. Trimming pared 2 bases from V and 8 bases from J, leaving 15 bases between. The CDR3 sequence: CASSLRGSYEGYTF. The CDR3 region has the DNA TGTGCCAGCAGTTTACGGGGGTCGTATGAAGGCTACACCTTC.

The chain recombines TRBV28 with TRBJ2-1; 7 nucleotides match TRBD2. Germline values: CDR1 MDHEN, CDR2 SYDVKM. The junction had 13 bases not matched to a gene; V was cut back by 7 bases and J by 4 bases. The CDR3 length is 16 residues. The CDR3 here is CASISGGGIAYNEQFF. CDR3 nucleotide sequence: TGTGCCAGCATCTCTGGGGGGGGGATTGCTTACAATGAGCAGTTCTTC.

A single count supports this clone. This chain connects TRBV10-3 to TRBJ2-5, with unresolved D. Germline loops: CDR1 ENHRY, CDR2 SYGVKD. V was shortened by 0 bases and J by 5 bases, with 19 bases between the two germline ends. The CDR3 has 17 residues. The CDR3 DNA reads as TGTGCCATCAGTGAGTCGATTGGGGTGGGTTTATCGGAGACCCAGTACTTC. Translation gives CAISESIGVGLSETQYF.

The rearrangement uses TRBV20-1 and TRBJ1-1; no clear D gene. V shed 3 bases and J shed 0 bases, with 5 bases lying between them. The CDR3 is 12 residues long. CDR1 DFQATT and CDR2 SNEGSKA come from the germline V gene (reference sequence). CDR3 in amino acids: CSASRVNTEAFF. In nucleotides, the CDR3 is TGCAGTGCTAGTCGGGTGAACACTGAAGCTTTCTTT.

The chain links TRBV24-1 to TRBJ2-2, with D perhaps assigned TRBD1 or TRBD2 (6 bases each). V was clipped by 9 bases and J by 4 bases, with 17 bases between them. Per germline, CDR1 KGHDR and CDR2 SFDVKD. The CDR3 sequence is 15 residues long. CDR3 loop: CATRGGQGRTGELFF. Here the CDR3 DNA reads TGTGCCACCCGAGGGGGGCAGGGACGCACCGGGGAGCTGTTTTTT.

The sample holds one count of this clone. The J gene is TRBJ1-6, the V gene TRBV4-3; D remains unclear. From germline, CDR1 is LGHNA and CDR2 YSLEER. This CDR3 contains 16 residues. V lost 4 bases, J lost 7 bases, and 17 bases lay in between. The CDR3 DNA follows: TGCGCCAGCAGCCCTCTCTCGGGCTTGGAGAATTCACCCCTCCACTTT. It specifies CASSPLSGLENSPLHF.

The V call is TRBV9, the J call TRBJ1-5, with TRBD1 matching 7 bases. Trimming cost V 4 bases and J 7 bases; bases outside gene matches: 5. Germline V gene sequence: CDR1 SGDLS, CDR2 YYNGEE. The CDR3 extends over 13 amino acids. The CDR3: CASSLSGGQPQHF. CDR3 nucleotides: TGTGCCAGCAGCCTCTCAGGGGGGCAGCCCCAGCATTTT.

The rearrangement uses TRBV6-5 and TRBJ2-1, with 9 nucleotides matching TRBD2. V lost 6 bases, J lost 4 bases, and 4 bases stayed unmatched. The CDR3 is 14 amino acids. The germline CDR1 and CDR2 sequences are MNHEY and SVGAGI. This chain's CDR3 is CASSLSGGYNEQFF. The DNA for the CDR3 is TGTGCCAGCAGCCTTAGCGGGGGATACAATGAGCAGTTCTTC.

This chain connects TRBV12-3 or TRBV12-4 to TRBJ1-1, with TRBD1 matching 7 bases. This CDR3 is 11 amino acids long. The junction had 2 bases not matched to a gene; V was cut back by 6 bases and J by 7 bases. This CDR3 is CASSRDSEAFF. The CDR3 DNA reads TGTGCCAGCAGCCGGGACAGTGAAGCTTTCTTT.

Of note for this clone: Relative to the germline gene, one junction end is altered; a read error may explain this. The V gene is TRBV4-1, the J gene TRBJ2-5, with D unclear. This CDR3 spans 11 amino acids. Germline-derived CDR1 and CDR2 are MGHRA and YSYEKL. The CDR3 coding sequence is TGCGCCAGCAGCCTCTCGAGGCCCATGGACTTC. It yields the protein CASSLSRPMDF.

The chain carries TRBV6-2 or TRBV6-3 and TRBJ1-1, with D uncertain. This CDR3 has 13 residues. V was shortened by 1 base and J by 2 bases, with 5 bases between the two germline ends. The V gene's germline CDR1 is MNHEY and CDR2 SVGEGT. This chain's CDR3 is CASSYYTNTEAFF. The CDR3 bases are TGTGCCAGCAGTTACTACACAAACACTGAAGCTTTCTTT.